This T cell receptor (beta chain) was sequenced during a study of blood T cell repertoires in COVID-19. Study-wide background: Samples came from the United States, Italy and Spain, spanning acute and convalescent COVID-19. In each case, the material was cDNA or gDNA derived from T cells, B-cell-depleted T cells, or PBMCs.

The CDR3 loop spans 14 amino acids. Germline V gene data show CDR1 as SGHNT and CDR2 as YENEEA. Trimming removed 3 bases at V and 4 bases at J, with 11 bases between. As handled by the study authors: Nucleated cell number was recorded as an estimate derived from reference gene primer amplification. Produced via immunoSEQ multiplex PCR; TCRdb's table is partial and in-frame only. The V and J calls and the clone size are those of that table, but D and trimming were determined from the DNA. Of over 120,000 clones listed, 70% to 85% are singletons. The receptor's source is a woman older than 75 with acute or convalescent COVID-19. The specimen sequenced was peripheral blood. J is TRBJ2-3 and V is TRBV11-3; D might be TRBD2 (5 bases). CDR3 protein: CASSFTGNPDTQYF. For the CDR3, the DNA is TGTGCCAGCAGCTTTACGGGGAACCCAGATACGCAGTATTTT.